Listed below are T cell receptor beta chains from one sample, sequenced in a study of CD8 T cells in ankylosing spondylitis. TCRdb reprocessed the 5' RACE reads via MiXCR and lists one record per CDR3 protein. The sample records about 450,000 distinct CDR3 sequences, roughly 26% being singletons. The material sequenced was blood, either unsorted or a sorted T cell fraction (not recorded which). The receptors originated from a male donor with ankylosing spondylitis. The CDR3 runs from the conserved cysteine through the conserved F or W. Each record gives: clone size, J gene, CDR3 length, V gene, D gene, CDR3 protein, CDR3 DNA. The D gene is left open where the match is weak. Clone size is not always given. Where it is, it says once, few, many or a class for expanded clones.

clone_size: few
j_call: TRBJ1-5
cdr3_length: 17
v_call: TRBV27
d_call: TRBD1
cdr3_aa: CASSSRWGQGINQPQHF
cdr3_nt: TGTGCCAGCAGTTCCCGGTGGGGACAGGGGATCAATCAGCCCCAGCATTTT

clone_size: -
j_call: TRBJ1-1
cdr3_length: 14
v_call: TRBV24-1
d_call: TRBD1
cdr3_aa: CATSDPGQPTEAFF
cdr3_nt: TGTGCCACCAGTGACCCGGGACAGCCTACTGAAGCTTTCTTT

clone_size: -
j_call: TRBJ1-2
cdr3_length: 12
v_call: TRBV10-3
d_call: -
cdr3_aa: CAISESVYGYTF
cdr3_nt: TGTGCCATCAGTGAGTCCGTCTATGGCTACACCTTC

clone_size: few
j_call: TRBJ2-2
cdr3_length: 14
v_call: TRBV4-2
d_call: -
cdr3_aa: CASSQEAPTGELFF
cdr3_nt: TGTGCCAGCAGCCAAGAGGCGCCTACCGGGGAGCTGTTTTTT

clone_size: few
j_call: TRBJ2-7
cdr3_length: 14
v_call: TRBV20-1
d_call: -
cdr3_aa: CSARDHKGAYEQYF
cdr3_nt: TGCAGTGCTAGAGATCATAAAGGGGCATACGAGCAGTACTTC

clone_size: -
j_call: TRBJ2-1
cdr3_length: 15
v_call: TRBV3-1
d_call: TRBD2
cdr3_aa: CASSHEPGTSNEQFF
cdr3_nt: TGTGCCAGCAGCCATGAGCCTGGGACTAGCAATGAGCAGTTCTTC

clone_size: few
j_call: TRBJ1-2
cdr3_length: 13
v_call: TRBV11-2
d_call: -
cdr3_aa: CASSYGATYGYTF
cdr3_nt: TGTGCCAGCAGCTATGGGGCCACCTATGGCTACACCTTC

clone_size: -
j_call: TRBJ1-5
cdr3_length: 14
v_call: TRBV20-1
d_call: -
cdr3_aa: CSLTRGAGDQPQHF
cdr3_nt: TGCAGCCTAACCCGGGGGGCTGGGGATCAGCCCCAGCATTTT

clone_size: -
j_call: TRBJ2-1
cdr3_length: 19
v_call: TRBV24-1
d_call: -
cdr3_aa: CATSDRGIQGSGPYNEQFF
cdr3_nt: TGTGCCACCAGTGATCGAGGAATTCAGGGAAGTGGCCCCTACAATGAGCAGTTCTTC

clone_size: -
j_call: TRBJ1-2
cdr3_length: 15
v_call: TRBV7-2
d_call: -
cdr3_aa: CASSQGAGRSYGYTF
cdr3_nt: TGTGCCAGCAGCCAAGGGGCAGGGCGAAGCTATGGCTACACCTTC

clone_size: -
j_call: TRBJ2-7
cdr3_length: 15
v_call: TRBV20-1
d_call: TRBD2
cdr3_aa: CSARDGTSGYYEQYF
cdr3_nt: TGCAGTGCTAGAGATGGGACTAGCGGATACTACGAGCAGTACTTC

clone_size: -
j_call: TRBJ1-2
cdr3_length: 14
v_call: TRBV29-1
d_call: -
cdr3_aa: CSVAEYRANYGYTF
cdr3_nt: TGCAGCGTTGCTGAGTACCGCGCTAACTATGGCTACACCTTC

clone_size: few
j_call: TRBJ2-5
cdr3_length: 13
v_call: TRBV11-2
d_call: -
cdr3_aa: CASSQVHQETQYF
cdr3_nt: TGTGCCAGCAGCCAGGTTCACCAAGAGACCCAGTACTTC

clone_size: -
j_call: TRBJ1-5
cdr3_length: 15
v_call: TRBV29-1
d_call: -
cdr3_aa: CSVAQNRNSNQPQHF
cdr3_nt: TGCAGCGTTGCACAGAACCGGAATAGCAATCAGCCCCAGCATTTT

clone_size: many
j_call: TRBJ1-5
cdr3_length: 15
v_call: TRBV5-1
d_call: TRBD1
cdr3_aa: CASSQTGGSNQPQHF
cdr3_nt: TGCGCCAGCAGCCAAACAGGGGGTAGCAATCAGCCCCAGCATTTT

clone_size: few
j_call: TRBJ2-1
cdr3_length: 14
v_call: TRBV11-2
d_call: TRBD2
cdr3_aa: CASSFGTRYNEQFF
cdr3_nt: TGTGCCAGCAGCTTCGGGACTAGATACAATGAGCAGTTCTTC

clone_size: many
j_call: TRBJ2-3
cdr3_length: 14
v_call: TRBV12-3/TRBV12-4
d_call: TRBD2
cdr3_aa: CASSSSGEEDTQYF
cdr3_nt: TGTGCCAGCAGTTCTAGCGGGGAGGAAGATACGCAGTATTTT

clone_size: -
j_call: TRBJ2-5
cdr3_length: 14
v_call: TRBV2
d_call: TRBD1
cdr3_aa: CASSENRGEETQYF
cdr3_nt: TGTGCCAGCAGTGAAAACAGGGGAGAAGAGACCCAGTACTTC

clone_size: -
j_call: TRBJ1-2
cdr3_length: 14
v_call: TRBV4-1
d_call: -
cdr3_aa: CASSRGPSNYGYTF
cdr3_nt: TGCGCCAGCAGCCGGGGACCGTCTAACTATGGCTACACCTTC

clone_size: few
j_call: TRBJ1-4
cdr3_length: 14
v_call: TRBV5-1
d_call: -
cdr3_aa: CASSLAPGGEKLFF
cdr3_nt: TGCGCCAGCAGCTTGGCCCCGGGGGGGGAAAAACTGTTTTTT

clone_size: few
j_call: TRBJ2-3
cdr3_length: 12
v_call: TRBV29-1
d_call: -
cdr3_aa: CSVLRDTDTQYF
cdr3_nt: TGCAGCGTGCTCCGGGACACAGATACGCAGTATTTT

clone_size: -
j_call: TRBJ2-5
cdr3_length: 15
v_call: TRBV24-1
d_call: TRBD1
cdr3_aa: CATSDQTRGRETQYF
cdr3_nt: TGTGCCACCAGTGACCAAACCAGGGGGCGAGAGACCCAGTACTTC

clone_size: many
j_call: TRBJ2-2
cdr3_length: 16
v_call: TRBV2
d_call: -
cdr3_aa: CASSEPFVGRAGELFF
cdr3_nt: TGTGCCAGCAGTGAGCCTTTTGTCGGTCGAGCCGGGGAGCTGTTTTTT

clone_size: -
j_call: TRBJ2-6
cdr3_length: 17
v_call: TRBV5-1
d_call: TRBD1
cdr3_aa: CASSSGQLSSGANVLTF
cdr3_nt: TGCGCCAGCAGCTCGGGACAGTTAAGCTCTGGGGCCAACGTCCTGACTTTC

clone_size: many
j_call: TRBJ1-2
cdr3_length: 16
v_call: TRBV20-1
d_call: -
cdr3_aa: CSADPSGQGVIYGYTF
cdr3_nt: TGCAGTGCCGACCCTAGCGGGCAGGGTGTGATCTATGGCTACACCTTC

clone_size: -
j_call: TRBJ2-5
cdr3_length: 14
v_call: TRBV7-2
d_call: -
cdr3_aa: CASSWTALQETQYF
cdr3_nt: TGTGCCAGCAGCTGGACAGCACTACAAGAGACCCAGTACTTC

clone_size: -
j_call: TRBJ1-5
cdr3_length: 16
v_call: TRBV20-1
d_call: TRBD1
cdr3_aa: CSARVLGQSINQPQHF
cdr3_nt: TGCAGTGCTAGAGTCCTGGGACAGTCTATCAATCAGCCCCAGCATTTT

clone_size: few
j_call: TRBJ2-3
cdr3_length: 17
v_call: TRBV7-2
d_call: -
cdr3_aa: CASSLNFWETITDTQYF
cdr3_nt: TGTGCCAGCAGTCTTAATTTTTGGGAGACGATCACAGATACGCAGTATTTT

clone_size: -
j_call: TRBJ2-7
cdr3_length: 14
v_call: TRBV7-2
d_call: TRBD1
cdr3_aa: CASSPGGGSYEQYF
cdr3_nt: TGTGCCAGCAGCCCAGGGGGCGGATCCTACGAGCAGTACTTC

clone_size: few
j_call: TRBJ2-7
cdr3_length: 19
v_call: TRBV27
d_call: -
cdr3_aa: CASSLYYPRDRGRTYEQYF
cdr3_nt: TGTGCCAGCAGTTTATACTACCCCCGGGACCGAGGACGAACCTACGAGCAGTACTTC

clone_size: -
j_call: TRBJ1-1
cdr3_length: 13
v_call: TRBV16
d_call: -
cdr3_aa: CASSQSTVGEAFF
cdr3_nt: TGTGCCAGCAGCCAATCAACGGTCGGTGAAGCTTTCTTT

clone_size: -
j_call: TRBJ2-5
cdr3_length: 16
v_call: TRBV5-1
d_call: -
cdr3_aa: CASSLRPGEGQETQYF
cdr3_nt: TGCGCCAGCAGCTTGCGGCCAGGGGAGGGTCAAGAGACCCAGTACTTC

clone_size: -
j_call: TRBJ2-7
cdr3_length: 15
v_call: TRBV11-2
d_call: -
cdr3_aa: CASSPWPHLRYEQYF
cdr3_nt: TGTGCCAGCAGCCCCTGGCCTCATTTGAGATACGAGCAGTACTTC

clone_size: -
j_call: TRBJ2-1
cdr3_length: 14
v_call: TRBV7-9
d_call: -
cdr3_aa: CASSLGLDSNEQFF
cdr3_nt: TGTGCCAGCAGCTTAGGGCTAGACTCCAATGAGCAGTTCTTC

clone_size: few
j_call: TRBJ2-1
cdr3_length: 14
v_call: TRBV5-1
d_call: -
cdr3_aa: CASSLRALQSGQFF
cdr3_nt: TGCGCCAGCAGCTTAAGGGCCCTCCAATCAGGGCAGTTCTTC

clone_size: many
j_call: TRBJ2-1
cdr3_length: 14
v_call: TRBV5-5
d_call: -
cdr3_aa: CASSLATDPPGQFF
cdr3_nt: TGTGCCAGCAGCTTGGCGACAGACCCGCCAGGGCAGTTCTTC

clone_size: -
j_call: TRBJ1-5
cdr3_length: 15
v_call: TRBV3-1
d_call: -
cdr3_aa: CASSQEGAVGQPQHF
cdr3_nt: TGTGCCAGCAGCCAAGAGGGGGCTGTAGGGCAGCCCCAGCATTTT

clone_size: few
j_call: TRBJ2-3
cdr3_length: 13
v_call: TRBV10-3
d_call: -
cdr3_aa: CAISEYSTDTQYF
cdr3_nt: TGTGCCATCAGTGAGTACAGCACAGATACGCAGTATTTT

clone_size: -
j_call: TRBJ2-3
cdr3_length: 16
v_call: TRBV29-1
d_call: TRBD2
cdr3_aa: CSVDGSSGRRADTQYF
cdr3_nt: TGCAGCGTCGACGGATCTAGCGGGAGGAGGGCAGATACGCAGTATTTT

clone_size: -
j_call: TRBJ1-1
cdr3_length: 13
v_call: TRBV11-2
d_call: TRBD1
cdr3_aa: CASSNRGNTEAFF
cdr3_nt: TGTGCCAGCAGCAACAGGGGGAACACTGAAGCTTTCTTT

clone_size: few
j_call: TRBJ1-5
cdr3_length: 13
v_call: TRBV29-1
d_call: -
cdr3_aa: CSVRRFCNQPQHF
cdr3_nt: TGCAGCGTTCGCAGGTTTTGCAATCAGCCCCAGCATTTT

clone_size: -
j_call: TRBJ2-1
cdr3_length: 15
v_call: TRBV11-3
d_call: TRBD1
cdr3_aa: CASSSLGQGNDEQFF
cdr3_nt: TGTGCCAGCAGCTCTCTAGGACAGGGTAACGATGAGCAGTTCTTC

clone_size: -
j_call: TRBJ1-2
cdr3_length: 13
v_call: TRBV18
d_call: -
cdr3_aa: CASSPGSNYGYTF
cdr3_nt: TGTGCCAGCTCACCGGGTTCTAACTATGGCTACACCTTC

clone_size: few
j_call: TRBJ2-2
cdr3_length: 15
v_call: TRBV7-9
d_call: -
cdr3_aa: CASSLRTRNTGELFF
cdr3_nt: TGTGCCAGCAGCTTAAGGACCCGGAACACCGGGGAGCTGTTTTTT

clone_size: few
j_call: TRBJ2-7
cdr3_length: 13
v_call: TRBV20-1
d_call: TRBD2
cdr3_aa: CSVGLAGGYEQYF
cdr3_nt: TGCAGTGTGGGGTTAGCGGGAGGGTACGAGCAGTACTTC

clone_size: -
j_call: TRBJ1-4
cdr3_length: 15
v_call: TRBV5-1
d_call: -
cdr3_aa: CASSSGRAVNEKLFF
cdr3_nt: TGCGCCAGCAGCTCTGGGCGGGCAGTGAATGAAAAACTGTTTTTT

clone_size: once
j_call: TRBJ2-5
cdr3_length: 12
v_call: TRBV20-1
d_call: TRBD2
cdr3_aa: CSTTSEQETQYF
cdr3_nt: TGCAGTACCACTAGCGAGCAAGAGACCCAGTACTTC

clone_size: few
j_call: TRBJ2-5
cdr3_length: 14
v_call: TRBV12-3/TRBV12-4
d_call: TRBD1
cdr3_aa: CASSSGTAQETQYF
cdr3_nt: TGTGCCAGCAGTTCAGGGACAGCCCAAGAGACCCAGTACTTC

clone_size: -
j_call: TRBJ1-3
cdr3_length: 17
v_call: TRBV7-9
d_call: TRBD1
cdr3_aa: CASSFWTGVISGNTIYF
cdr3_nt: TGTGCCAGCAGCTTTTGGACAGGGGTTATCTCTGGAAACACCATATATTTT